This record looks at one T cell receptor beta chain sequence and its context. Its antigen is unknown. Germline V gene data show CDR1 as LNHDA and CDR2 as SQIVND (reference sequence). This CDR3 contains 15 residues. V was shortened by 0 bases and J by 4 bases, with 12 bases between the two germline ends. These data are taken from a study of cytomegalovirus exposure and HLA in healthy donors. Looking at the study overall: From 150 million to 200 million T cells, an earlier analysis saw roughly 120 million unique TCR beta sequences. Study results and caveats: In a later analysis, a genetic analysis reported fewer productive-TCR N-insertions in an Asian-associated ancestry cluster than the cohort average. An apparent linkage of common viral pathogens to several of the most significant clusters emerged in a later analysis.

It was healthy bone marrow donors who served as donors. 13 Jbeta primers and 60 Vbeta primers were used for the PCR. The table came from immunoSEQ multiplex PCR; TCRdb's copy has only in-frame clones and leaves some out. This table has about 120,000 clones, about 74% appearing once. The sequence was obtained from a female donor in good health and CMV-seronegative. The chain couples TRBV19 to TRBJ1-1, with D perhaps TRBD1 (5 bases). The sample was PBMCs. The CDR3 protein is CASSIDNGGGTEAFF. The CDR3 coding sequence is TGTGCCAGTAGTATAGATAACGGGGGAGGCACTGAAGCTTTCTTT.